A selection of T cell receptor beta chains follows, all from one sample in a study of OX40 agonist ivuxolimab in advanced cancers. Data came from immunoSEQ multiplex PCR; TCRdb stores just in-frame clones and leaves some out. The sample lists about 33,000 clones, roughly 90% occurring once. Sequenced material: CD4+ or CD8+ T cells sorted from blood, taken in a trial of the OX40 agonist ivuxolimab. The receptors here all came from an adult with an advanced solid tumor such as melanoma, head and neck, liver or kidney cancer. CDR3s include the opening cysteine and the closing phenylalanine or tryptophan. The D gene is left open where the match is weak. Size is omitted from some rows. Given values are once, few, many or a class for expanded clones.

D gene,V gene,clone size,J gene,CDR3 protein,CDR3 DNA
TRBD1,TRBV5-4,NA,TRBJ2-3,CASSLGQGNTDTQYF,TGTGCCAGCAGCTTAGGACAGGGAAACACAGATACGCAGTATTTT
TRBD2,TRBV19,NA,TRBJ2-1,CASSYGLAGGHDEQFF,TGTGCCAGTAGCTATGGACTAGCGGGGGGCCACGATGAGCAGTTCTTC
TRBD1,TRBV9,NA,TRBJ1-1,CASSVVDRANTEAFF,TGTGCCAGCAGCGTAGTCGACAGGGCGAACACTGAAGCTTTCTTT
NA,TRBV28,few,TRBJ1-4,CASSLTPGPNEKLFF,TGTGCCAGCAGTTTGACTCCCGGTCCGAATGAAAAACTGTTTTTT
NA,TRBV21-1,NA,TRBJ2-1,CASITVGGLGNEQFF,TGTGCCAGCATTACGGTCGGAGGTTTGGGGAATGAGCAGTTCTTC
NA,TRBV28,NA,TRBJ1-2,CASSLSNGGLSGYTF,TGTGCCAGCAGTTTATCAAACGGAGGGCTTAGCGGCTACACCTTC
TRBD1,TRBV5-6,NA,TRBJ2-7,CASSQLGTASYEQYF,TGTGCCAGCAGCCAGCTTGGGACAGCCTCCTACGAGCAGTACTTC
NA,TRBV2,NA,TRBJ1-1,CASSGQSNTEAFF,TGTGCCAGCAGTGGACAATCGAACACTGAAGCTTTCTTT
NA,TRBV6-4,NA,TRBJ2-1,CASSDGGVGNEQFF,TGTGCCAGCAGTGACGGTGGCGTGGGCAATGAGCAGTTCTTC
NA,TRBV6-4,NA,TRBJ1-2,CASSAGNYGYTF,TGTGCCAGCAGTGCAGGGAACTATGGCTACACCTTC
TRBD1,TRBV5-4,few,TRBJ1-1,CASSTGTANTEAFF,TGTGCCAGCAGTACCGGGACAGCGAACACTGAAGCTTTCTTT
TRBD2,TRBV28,NA,TRBJ2-7,CASRGGGYKITYEQYF,TGTGCCAGCAGGGGGGGAGGGTACAAAATAACCTACGAGCAGTACTTC
TRBD1,TRBV9,NA,TRBJ1-6,CASTAGQGANSPLHF,TGTGCCAGCACCGCGGGACAGGGGGCTAATTCACCCCTCCACTTT
NA,TRBV19,NA,TRBJ1-3,CASSRALLGGNTIYF,TGTGCCAGTAGTCGGGCCCTTCTTGGTGGAAACACCATATATTTT
TRBD1,TRBV5-4,NA,TRBJ2-2,CASSPTGYTGELFF,TGTGCCAGCAGCCCGACAGGGTACACCGGGGAGCTGTTTTTT
NA,TRBV7-9,NA,TRBJ1-3,CASSLGGAPGNTIYF,TGTGCCAGCAGCTTAGGGGGGGCGCCGGGAAACACCATATATTTT
TRBD2,TRBV29-1,NA,TRBJ2-1,CSTGLAGAEQFF,TGCAGCACGGGACTAGCGGGAGCCGAGCAGTTCTTC
TRBD1,TRBV10-2,NA,TRBJ1-2,CASSPKQGYYGYTF,TGCGCCAGCAGTCCCAAACAGGGGTACTATGGCTACACCTTC
NA,TRBV30,NA,TRBJ2-7,CAWKVPRVPSSYEQYF,TGTGCCTGGAAAGTCCCGCGGGTACCAAGCTCCTACGAGCAGTACTTC
TRBD1,TRBV5-1,NA,TRBJ1-2,CASSQGGPKNYGYTF,TGCGCCAGCAGCCAGGGGGGGCCGAAGAACTATGGCTACACCTTC
TRBD1,TRBV11-2,NA,TRBJ2-7,CASSLESGQGSEQYF,TGTGCCAGCAGCTTAGAATCGGGACAGGGATCCGAGCAGTACTTC
NA,TRBV5-4,NA,TRBJ2-3,CASSFGGQRGYTDTQYF,TGTGCCAGCAGCTTTGGGGGGCAGCGGGGTTACACAGATACGCAGTATTTT
NA,TRBV11-2,NA,TRBJ1-1,CASSFTGRNTEAFF,TGTGCCAGCAGCTTTACTGGCAGGAACACTGAAGCTTTCTTT
NA,TRBV6-5,NA,TRBJ1-4,CASSYSAGTGEKLFF,TGTGCCAGCAGTTACTCAGCGGGGACCGGAGAAAAACTGTTTTTT
TRBD1,TRBV7-2,NA,TRBJ2-7,CASSLGQGGEQYF,TGTGCCAGCAGCTTAGGACAGGGGGGCGAGCAGTACTTC
TRBD1,TRBV5-1,NA,TRBJ2-7,CASSLSQGGAYEQYF,TGCGCCAGCAGCTTGTCACAGGGGGGAGCCTACGAGCAGTACTTC
NA,TRBV27,once,TRBJ1-6,CASSQFGQINSPLHF,TGTGCCAGCAGCCAATTTGGACAGATTAATTCACCCCTCCACTTT
TRBD2,TRBV7-2,NA,TRBJ2-1,CASSLGSGAIEQFF,TGTGCCAGCAGCTTAGGCAGCGGGGCCATCGAGCAGTTCTTC
NA,TRBV28,NA,TRBJ1-2,CASTAALFGYTF,TGTGCCAGCACGGCGGCTCTCTTTGGCTACACCTTC
NA,TRBV9,NA,TRBJ2-2,CASSVVPPSEVLLYTGELFF,TGTGCCAGCAGCGTAGTACCCCCCTCAGAGGTCCTCCTATACACCGGGGAGCTGTTTTTT
TRBD1,TRBV7-8,NA,TRBJ2-7,CASSLVMGQGTHEQYF,TGTGCCAGCAGCTTAGTGATGGGACAGGGAACGCACGAGCAGTACTTC
NA,TRBV30,NA,TRBJ1-2,CAWTEDRGYGYTF,TGTGCCTGGACGGAAGACCGGGGCTATGGCTACACCTTC
NA,TRBV5-1,NA,TRBJ1-6,CASSLEAGNNSPLHF,TGCGCCAGCAGCTTGGAGGCAGGGAATAATTCACCCCTCCACTTT
NA,TRBV28,NA,TRBJ2-7,CATTDGSSYEQYF,TGTGCCACCACGGACGGATCCTCCTACGAGCAGTACTTC
TRBD1,TRBV28,once,TRBJ1-6,CASSRRGGYSPLHF,TGTGCCAGCAGCCGCAGGGGGGGATATTCACCCCTCCACTTT
TRBD1,TRBV9,NA,TRBJ2-7,CASSPRDRVTEQYF,TGTGCCAGCAGCCCAAGGGACAGGGTAACCGAGCAGTACTTC
NA,TRBV6-5,few,TRBJ1-5,CASTSRGGQPQHF,TGTGCCAGCACCTCCCGCGGTGGGCAGCCCCAGCATTTT
NA,TRBV19,NA,TRBJ1-5,CASSGGRLINQPQHF,TGTGCCAGTAGTGGGGGACGACTTATCAATCAGCCCCAGCATTTT
NA,TRBV6-1,NA,TRBJ1-5,CASSVGYSNQPQHF,TGTGCCAGCAGTGTCGGGTACAGCAATCAGCCCCAGCATTTT
TRBD1,TRBV10-3,NA,TRBJ2-1,CASSDPGQGANEQFF,TGTGCCAGCTCGGATCCGGGACAGGGGGCCAATGAGCAGTTCTTC
TRBD1,TRBV7-9,NA,TRBJ1-4,CASSLSGTGVEKLFF,TGTGCCAGCAGCTTATCCGGGACAGGGGTCGAAAAACTGTTTTTT
NA,TRBV28,once,TRBJ1-6,CASSFIYLGRENSPLHF,TGTGCCAGCAGTTTCATCTACCTTGGGAGGGAAAATTCACCCCTCCACTTT
NA,TRBV6-1,NA,TRBJ2-5,CASSYLETQYF,TGTGCCAGCAGTTACCTGGAGACCCAGTACTTC
NA,TRBV7-2,NA,TRBJ1-3,CASSSSEVRLGNTIYF,TGTGCCAGCAGCTCGTCGGAGGTCAGGCTAGGAAACACCATATATTTT
NA,TRBV5-1,NA,TRBJ1-1,CASSLLQKDTEAFF,TGCGCCAGCAGCTTGTTACAGAAGGACACTGAAGCTTTCTTT
TRBD1,TRBV4-3,NA,TRBJ1-1,CASSQGGTGGAEAFF,TGCGCCAGCAGCCAAGGGGGAACAGGGGGCGCTGAAGCTTTCTTT
NA,TRBV6-5,NA,TRBJ2-3,CASSLSVSTDTQYF,TGTGCCAGCAGTCTATCCGTTAGCACAGATACGCAGTATTTT
NA,TRBV27,NA,TRBJ1-6,CASSLNRGSPLHF,TGTGCCAGCAGTTTAAACCGGGGATCACCCCTCCACTTT
NA,TRBV28,NA,TRBJ1-6,CASSGPIGGYSLGSYNSPLHF,TGTGCCAGCAGTGGCCCGATCGGGGGATATAGCTTAGGATCCTATAATTCACCCCTCCACTTT
TRBD1,TRBV6-1,NA,TRBJ1-2,CASSGTGPLYGYTF,TGTGCCAGCAGTGGGACAGGGCCCCTCTATGGCTACACCTTC
NA,TRBV7-2,NA,TRBJ2-7,CASRTGGFGAYEQYF,TGTGCCAGCAGAACTGGCGGGTTCGGAGCCTACGAGCAGTACTTC
NA,TRBV4-3,NA,TRBJ2-3,CASSQAAGPETQYF,TGCGCCAGCAGCCAAGCGGCTGGCCCTGAGACGCAGTATTTT
NA,TRBV28,NA,TRBJ2-7,CASTLPDGGYKQYF,TGTGCCAGCACCCTCCCGGACGGAGGCTATAAGCAGTACTTC